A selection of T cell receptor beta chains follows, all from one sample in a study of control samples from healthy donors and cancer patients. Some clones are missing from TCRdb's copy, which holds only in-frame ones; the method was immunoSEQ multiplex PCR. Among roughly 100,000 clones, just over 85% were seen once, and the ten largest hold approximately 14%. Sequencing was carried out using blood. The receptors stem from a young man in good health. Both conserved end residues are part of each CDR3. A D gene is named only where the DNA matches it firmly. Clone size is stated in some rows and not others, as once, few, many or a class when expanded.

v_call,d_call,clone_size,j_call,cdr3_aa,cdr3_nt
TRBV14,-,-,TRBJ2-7,CASSQGHRDIAYEQYF,TGTGCCAGCAGCCAAGGCCACCGGGACATCGCGTACGAGCAGTACTTC
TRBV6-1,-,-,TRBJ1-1,CASSELAGFKVNTEAFF,TGTGCCAGCAGTGAGTTGGCAGGTTTTAAGGTGAACACTGAAGCTTTCTTT
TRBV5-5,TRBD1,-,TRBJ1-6,CASSSGTGVRNSPLHF,TGTGCCAGCAGCTCCGGCACAGGGGTGCGGAATTCACCCCTCCACTTT
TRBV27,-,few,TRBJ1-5,CASSSARDFSNQPQHF,TGTGCCAGCAGTTCAGCCAGGGACTTTAGCAATCAGCCCCAGCATTTT
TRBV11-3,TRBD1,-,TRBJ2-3,CASSLGRQGAGTDTQYF,TGTGCCAGCAGCTTAGGCAGACAGGGAGCTGGCACAGATACGCAGTATTTT
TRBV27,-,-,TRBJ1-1,CASWPDRNTRNTEAFF,TGTGCCAGCTGGCCCGACAGAAATACGAGGAACACTGAAGCTTTCTTT
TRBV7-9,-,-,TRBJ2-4,CASSREEGIQYF,TGTGCCAGCAGCCGAGAGGAGGGTATTCAGTACTTC
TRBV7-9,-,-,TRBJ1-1,CASSEEGGWTEAFF,TGTGCCAGCAGCGAAGAGGGAGGATGGACTGAAGCTTTCTTT
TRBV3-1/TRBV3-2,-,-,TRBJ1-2,CASSPDTVYGYTF,TGTGCCAGCAGCCCCGACACGGTCTATGGCTACACCTTC
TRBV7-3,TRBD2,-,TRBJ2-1,CASSLMGLTSGRENEQFF,TGTGCCAGCAGCTTAATGGGGTTGACTAGCGGGAGGGAAAATGAGCAGTTCTTC
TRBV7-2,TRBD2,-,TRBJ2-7,CASRKDSGIGADEQYF,TGTGCCAGCAGAAAAGATAGCGGGATTGGAGCAGACGAGCAGTACTTC
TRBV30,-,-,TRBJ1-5,CAWSIPREGEVFQPQHF,TGTGCCTGGAGCATACCCAGGGAGGGGGAAGTGTTTCAGCCCCAGCATTTT
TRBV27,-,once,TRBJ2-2,CASGTGELFF,TGTGCCAGTGGGACCGGGGAGCTGTTTTTT
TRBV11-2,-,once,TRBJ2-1,CASRGLRSTGEQFF,TGTGCCAGCAGGGGGCTGAGAAGTACGGGTGAGCAGTTCTTC
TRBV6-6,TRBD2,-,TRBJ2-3,CASSPRWTSGRRSTDTQYF,TGTGCCAGCAGTCCCCGTTGGACTAGCGGGAGGAGGAGCACAGATACGCAGTATTTT
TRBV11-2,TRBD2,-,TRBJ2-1,CASSPQAASGVRGEQFF,TGTGCCAGCAGCCCCCAAGCCGCTAGCGGGGTAAGGGGTGAGCAGTTCTTC
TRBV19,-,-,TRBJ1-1,CASSPRIGETEAFF,TGTGCCAGTAGTCCCCGCATTGGGGAGACTGAAGCTTTCTTT
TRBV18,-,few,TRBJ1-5,CASSPGRDQPQHF,TGTGCCAGCTCACCAGGGAGGGATCAGCCCCAGCATTTT
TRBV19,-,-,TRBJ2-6,CASSPKGGFGSGANVLTF,TGTGCCAGTAGCCCCAAGGGGGGTTTTGGTTCAGGGGCCAACGTCCTGACTTTC
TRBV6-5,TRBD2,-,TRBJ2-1,CASTPGLAGSDEQFF,TGTGCCAGCACCCCGGGACTAGCGGGATCCGATGAGCAGTTCTTC
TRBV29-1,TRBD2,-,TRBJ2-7,CSVPSSGRSDEQYF,TGCAGCGTTCCCTCTAGCGGGAGGTCCGACGAGCAGTACTTC
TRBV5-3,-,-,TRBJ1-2,CARSFDGYTF,TGTGCCAGAAGCTTTGATGGCTACACCTTC
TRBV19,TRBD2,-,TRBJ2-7,CASSATGTTISEQYF,TGTGCCAGTAGTGCTACCGGGACTACCATTAGCGAGCAGTACTTC
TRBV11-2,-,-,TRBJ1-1,CASSSQAGQGRAEAFF,TGTGCCAGCAGCTCTCAAGCGGGTCAGGGTCGGGCTGAAGCTTTCTTT
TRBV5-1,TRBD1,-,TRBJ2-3,CASSFGTGLSDTQYF,TGCGCCAGCAGCTTTGGGACAGGGCTTTCAGATACGCAGTATTTT
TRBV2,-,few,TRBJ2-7,CASRTDRAGTYEQYF,TGTGCCAGCAGGACCGACAGGGCGGGGACCTACGAGCAGTACTTC
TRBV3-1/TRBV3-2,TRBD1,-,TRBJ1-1,CASSLQGRTSGAFF,TGTGCCAGCAGCTTACAGGGGAGGACGTCGGGGGCTTTCTTT
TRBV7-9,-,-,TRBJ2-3,CATPDGGAGTDTQYF,TGTGCCACCCCGGACGGAGGGGCGGGCACAGATACGCAGTATTTT
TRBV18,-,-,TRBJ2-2,CASSPYDPGELFF,TGTGCCAGCTCACCGTACGACCCCGGGGAGCTGTTTTTT
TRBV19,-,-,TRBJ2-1,CASRENWYEQFF,TGTGCCAGTAGAGAGAACTGGTACGAGCAGTTCTTC
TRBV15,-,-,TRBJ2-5,CATSSPSDGPGQETQYF,TGTGCCACCAGCAGCCCCTCTGACGGACCCGGACAAGAGACCCAGTACTTC
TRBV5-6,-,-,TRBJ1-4,CASSVGTTNEKLFF,TGTGCCAGCAGCGTGGGGACTACTAATGAAAAACTGTTTTTT
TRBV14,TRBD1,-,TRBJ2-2,CASDLGQGAIGDTGELFF,TGTGCCAGCGACCTGGGGCAGGGGGCGATAGGGGACACCGGGGAGCTGTTTTTT
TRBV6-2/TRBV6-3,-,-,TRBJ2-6,CASSGGNSGANVLTF,TGTGCCAGCAGTGGGGGGAACTCTGGGGCCAACGTCCTGACTTTC
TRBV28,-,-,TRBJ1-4,CAARPHEHEKLFF,TGTGCCGCAAGGCCACACGAACATGAAAAACTGTTTTTT
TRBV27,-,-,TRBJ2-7,CASSSGTTFSYEQYF,TGTGCCAGCAGTTCGGGGACGACCTTCTCCTACGAGCAGTACTTC
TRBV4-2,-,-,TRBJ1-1,CASSQDITSVGDTEAFF,TGTGCCAGCAGCCAAGATATCACCTCGGTGGGGGACACTGAAGCTTTCTTT
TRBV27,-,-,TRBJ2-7,CASSLGTSGYEQYF,TGTGCCAGCAGTCTAGGGACATCCGGCTACGAGCAGTACTTC
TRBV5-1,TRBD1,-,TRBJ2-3,CASSFDRGLSDTQYF,TGCGCCAGCAGCTTTGACAGGGGTTTGTCGGATACGCAGTATTTT
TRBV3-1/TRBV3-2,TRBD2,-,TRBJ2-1,CASSQGTSGSYNEQFF,TGTGCCAGCAGCCAAGGGACTAGCGGCTCCTACAATGAGCAGTTCTTC
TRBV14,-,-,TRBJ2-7,CASSQDRGGHEQYF,TGTGCCAGCAGCCAAGACAGGGGGGGCCACGAGCAGTACTTC
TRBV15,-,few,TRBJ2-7,CATSRDFGPNRGKYF,TGTGCCACCAGCAGAGATTTCGGACCCAACCGTGGCAAGTACTTC
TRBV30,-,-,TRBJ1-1,CAYQNTEAFF,TGTGCCTACCAGAACACTGAAGCTTTCTTT
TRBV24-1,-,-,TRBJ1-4,CATSDGLLNEKLFF,TGTGCCACCAGTGACGGACTTTTGAATGAAAAACTGTTTTTT
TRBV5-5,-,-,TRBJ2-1,CASSLIPGNNEQFF,TGTGCCAGCAGCTTGATCCCGGGTAACAATGAGCAGTTCTTC
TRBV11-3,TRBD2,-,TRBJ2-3,CASSARTQTSGGGSGTQYF,TGTGCCAGCAGCGCACGTACCCAGACTAGCGGAGGGGGATCGGGTACGCAGTATTTT
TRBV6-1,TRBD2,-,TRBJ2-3,CASSVAGVGDTQYF,TGTGCCAGCAGTGTAGCGGGAGTGGGAGATACGCAGTATTTT